One T cell receptor beta chain is described in this entry. No antigen is known for it. This table comes from immunoSEQ multiplex PCR, and its TCRdb copy is limited to in-frame clones, with some not included. Here the sample spans about 27,000 clones, 75% to 85% being singletons. With V trimmed by 4 bases and J by 3 bases, 7 bases remained unmatched. This CDR3 has 18 residues. Germline values: CDR1 LNHNV, CDR2 YYDKDF (reference sequence). The data stem from a study of OX40 agonist ivuxolimab in advanced cancers. The overall study: Mean age 60 years, range about 23 to 85; 82.7% male.

General study points: What antigens the expanded peripheral T cells recognized was never established. Doses of 0.1 to 3.0 mg/kg were accompanied by clonal expansion of CD4+ and CD8+ blood T cells by week 6. Clonal expansion was among the lowest in partial responders at 0.1-3.0 mg/kg, especially CD8+.

Material: CD4+ or CD8+ T cells sorted from blood, obtained in a trial of the OX40 agonist ivuxolimab. The sequence was collected from an adult with an advanced solid tumor such as melanoma, head and neck, liver or kidney cancer. This chain links TRBV15 with TRBJ2-2; TRBD2 matches at 14 bases. The CDR3 nucleotides read TGTGCCACCAGCACTAGACTAGCGGGGGGGCTGGACACCGGGGAGCTGTTTTTT. Translating gives CATSTRLAGGLDTGELFF.